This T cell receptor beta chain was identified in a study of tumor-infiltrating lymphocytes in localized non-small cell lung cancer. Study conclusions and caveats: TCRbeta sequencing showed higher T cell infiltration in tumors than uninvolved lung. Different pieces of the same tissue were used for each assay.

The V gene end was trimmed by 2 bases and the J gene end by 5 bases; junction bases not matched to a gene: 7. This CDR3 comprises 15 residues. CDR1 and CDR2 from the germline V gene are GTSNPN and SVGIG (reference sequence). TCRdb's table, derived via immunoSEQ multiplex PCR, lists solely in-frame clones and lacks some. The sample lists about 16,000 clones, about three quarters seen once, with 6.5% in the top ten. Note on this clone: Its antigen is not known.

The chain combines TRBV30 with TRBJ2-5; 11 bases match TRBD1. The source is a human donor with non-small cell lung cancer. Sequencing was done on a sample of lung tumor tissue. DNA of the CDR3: TGTGCCTGGAGTACCCTGGACAGGGGGCCCGAGACCCAGTACTTC. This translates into CAWSTLDRGPETQYF.